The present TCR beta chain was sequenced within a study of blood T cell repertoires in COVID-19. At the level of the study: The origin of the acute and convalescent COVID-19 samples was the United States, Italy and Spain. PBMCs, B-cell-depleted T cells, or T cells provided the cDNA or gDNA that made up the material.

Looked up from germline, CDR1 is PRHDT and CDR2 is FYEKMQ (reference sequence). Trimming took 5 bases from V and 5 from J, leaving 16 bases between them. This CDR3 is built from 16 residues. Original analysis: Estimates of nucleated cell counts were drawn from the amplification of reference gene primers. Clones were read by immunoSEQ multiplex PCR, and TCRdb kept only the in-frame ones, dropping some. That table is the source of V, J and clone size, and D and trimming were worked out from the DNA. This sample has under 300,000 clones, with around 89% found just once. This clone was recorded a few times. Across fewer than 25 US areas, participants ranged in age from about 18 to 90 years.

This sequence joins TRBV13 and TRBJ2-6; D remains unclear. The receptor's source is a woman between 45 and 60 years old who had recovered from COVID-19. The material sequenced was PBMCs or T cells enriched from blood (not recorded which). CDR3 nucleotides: TGTGCCAGCAGCCTCGACTCGTCTGCAAGGGCCAACGTCCTGACTTTC. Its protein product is CASSLDSSARANVLTF.